Shown below are 8 T cell receptor beta chains from a single sample sequenced in a study of T cells in Graves' hyperthyroidism and ophthalmopathy. RNA transcripts provided the source from which TCR beta CDR3 regions were amplified. During a first-round RT-PCR of the TCR CDR3, the HTBI primer set was used. TCRdb called the multiplex PCR reads again in MiXCR, with one record for every CDR3 protein. The sample lists roughly 250,000 distinct CDR3 sequences; about 15% were seen once. The source material was blood. These receptors came from a woman aged 40 to 50 with Graves' hyperthyroidism that later progressed to Graves' ophthalmopathy.

This clonotype was seen at least ten times. This sequence joins TRBV28 and TRBJ2-3; the D is unclear. Trimming took off 3 bases at V and 5 bases at J, with 6 bases between the two ends. The CDR3 totals 12 residues. Germline V CDR1 and CDR2: MDHEN, SYDVKM. CDR3 sequence reads: CASSFTRDTQYF. As DNA, the CDR3 is TGTGCCAGCAGTTTCACCCGAGATACGCAGTATTTT.

In this sample, this clonotype turned up many times. The chain carries TRBV29-1 and TRBJ1-6; D gene unclear. The CDR3 has 13 residues. In germline, CDR1 is SQVTM, CDR2 ANQGSEA. V lost 8 bases to trimming and J lost 7 bases, with 15 bases between them. In nucleotides, the CDR3 is TGCAGCTCTCGGAGAGACGGCAATTCACCCCTCCACTTT. It translates to CSSRRDGNSPLHF. Filled out from reference TRBV29-1 and TRBJ1-6, the complete variable domain reads SAVISQKPSRDICQRGTSLTIQCQVDSQVTMMFWYRQQPGQSLTLIATANQGSEATYESGFVIDKFPISRPNLTFSTLTVSNMSPEDSSIYLCSSRRDGNSPLHFGNGTRLTVT.

In this sample, this clonotype turned up many times. The chain has TRBV5-1 and TRBJ2-7; TRBD2 is a possible D gene (5 bases). This CDR3 is 16 amino acids long. Germline assignment: CDR1 SGHRS and CDR2 YFSETQ. Trimming removed 3 bases from V and 3 bases from J, with 19 bases in between. CDR3 DNA: TGCGCCAGCAGCTCTCTATGGGCCACTAGTGTCTACGAGCAGTACTTC. Protein product: CASSSLWATSVYEQYF.

This clonotype was recorded many times. V gene TRBV6-1 combines with J gene TRBJ2-4; no clear D gene. There are 18 residues in the CDR3. V lost 0 bases to trimming and J lost 0 bases, with 15 bases between them. Germline V gene data show CDR1 as MNHNS and CDR2 as SASEGT. Here the CDR3 reads CASSEAIGRLLAKNIQYF. As DNA, the CDR3 is TGTGCCAGCAGTGAAGCCATTGGACGGCTATTAGCCAAAAACATTCAGTACTTC.

In its sample, this clonotype was seen a few times. The V call is TRBV20-1, the J call TRBJ2-3, with 7 bases fitting TRBD2. Germline V CDR1 and CDR2: DFQATT, SNEGSKA (reference sequence). Unmatched junction bases numbered 6, after V lost 0 bases and J lost 0 bases. The CDR3 is 16 residues long. Here the CDR3 reads CSARDPSGLSTDTQYF. The CDR3 coding sequence is TGCAGTGCTAGAGACCCTAGCGGACTAAGCACAGATACGCAGTATTTT.

Only a few counts were recorded for this clonotype. The rearrangement uses TRBV18 and TRBJ2-6; D is perhaps TRBD1 (5 bases). The ends were cut back, 4 bases at V and 0 bases at J, with 13 bases in the middle. CDR3 length equals 17 residues. Germline CDR1 KGHSH, CDR2 LQKENI. This chain's CDR3 is CASSHVARGSGANVLTF. The CDR3 nucleotides read TGTGCCAGCTCACATGTGGCAAGGGGCTCTGGGGCCAACGTCCTGACTTTC.

This clonotype appeared many times. The gene calls are TRBV7-8 and TRBJ2-3; unclear D gene. The CDR3 covers 12 residues. The germline V and J ends were trimmed by 2 bases and 5 bases, with 5 bases remaining between them. The germline gives CDR1 SGHVS, CDR2 FQNEAQ. Written as DNA, the CDR3 is TGTGCCAGCAGCTTAATTTTAGATACGCAGTATTTT. It encodes CASSLILDTQYF.

This chain connects TRBV5-1 to TRBJ2-3; TRBD1 is a possible D gene (6 bases). The CDR3 spans 15 residues. Germline V gene sequence: CDR1 SGHRS, CDR2 YFSETQ. Trimming stripped 0 bases from V and 0 bases from J, with 8 bases between. CDR3: CASSLGQDSTDTQYF. Written as DNA, the CDR3 is TGCGCCAGCAGCTTGGGACAGGACAGCACAGATACGCAGTATTTT.